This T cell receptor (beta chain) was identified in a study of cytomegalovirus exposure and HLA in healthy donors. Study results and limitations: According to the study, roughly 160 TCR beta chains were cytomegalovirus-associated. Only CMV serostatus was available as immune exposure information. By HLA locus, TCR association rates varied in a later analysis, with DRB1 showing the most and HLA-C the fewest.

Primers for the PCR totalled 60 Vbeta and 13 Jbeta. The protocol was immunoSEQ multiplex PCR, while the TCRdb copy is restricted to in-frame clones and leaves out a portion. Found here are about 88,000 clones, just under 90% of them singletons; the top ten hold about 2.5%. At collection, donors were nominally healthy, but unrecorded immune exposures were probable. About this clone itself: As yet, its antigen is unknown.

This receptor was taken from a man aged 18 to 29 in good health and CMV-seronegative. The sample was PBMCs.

CDR3 sequence reads: CATSRETGSYEQYF. The CDR3 region has the DNA TGTGCCACCAGCAGAGAAACAGGGTCCTACGAGCAGTACTTC. The chain uses TRBV15 and TRBJ2-7; maybe TRBD1 (6 bases). The CDR3 has 14 amino acids. Per germline, CDR1 LNHNV and CDR2 YYDKDF (reference sequence). V gave up 0 bases and J gave up 1 base, with 7 bases separating them.